This T cell receptor beta chain was profiled in a study of blood T cells in healthy people across ages (dated by TCRdb to 2013 to 2016). About the investigation overall: In model experiments, roughly one uniquely barcoded TCR beta cDNA molecule per two T cells was captured by template switching. The study measured age-related changes in TCR beta repertoire diversity using deep sequencing normalized with unique cDNA molecular identifiers. The donors were divided into four age groups: young (average approximately 17 years), middle-aged (almost 40), aged (about 56) and long-lived (about 90). To avoid experimental bias, donors of different ages were distributed randomly across sequencing lanes. Two additional independent replicas of 1 million unique cDNA reads from the same blood draw were analyzed for two donors (one aged 18 to 29 and one aged 80 or older).

This clonotype was detected a few times. There is no known antigen for this receptor. The record has no base qualities; no much larger clone is one base away. Systemically healthy Caucasian individuals from Russia, over 30 in total and aged roughly 6 to 100 years, were included as donors. Each donor gave about 9.7 milliliters of peripheral blood, drawn into EDTA-treated Vacutainer tubes. Ficoll-Paque density-gradient centrifugation was used to isolate PBMCs, with at least 6 million obtained per sample. Trizol reagent was used to extract total RNA from PBMCs, with at least 6 micrograms per sample. For every donor, flow cytometry on a PBMC aliquot measured the percentage of naive CD45RAhigh/CD27high T cells. V is pared back by 5 bases and J by 8 bases, with 7 bases lying between the germline termini. Based on the germline V gene, the CDR1 and CDR2 sequences are SGHTA and FQGNSA. Reading from cysteine to phenylalanine, the CDR3 counts 11 amino acids. The read is trimmed to its CDR3 DNA, 33 bases read in frame from base 1.

What the work shows at the level of the full study, not this receptor alone: Because donor CMV infection status was unknown, age-related changes in expanded clonotypes were potentially confounded. Because profiling used bulk unsorted PBMCs, naive and antigen-experienced compartments could not be compared conclusively. The percentage of naive T cells measured by flow cytometry correlated strongly with observed TCR beta diversity. Observed TCR beta diversity per million T cells fell roughly linearly with age, and a significant reduction was already apparent by age around 40. Compared with the aged group, more naive CD4+ T cells, fewer expanded clones and increased TCR diversity were shown by the long-lived group, suggesting age selection. Estimates of total diversity based on one million sequenced T cells were regarded as lower bounds and as underestimates.

Library construction relied on 5' RACE. TCRdb shows the sequencer as Illumina HiSeq 2500. A second PCR of about 6 to 12 cycles was run with a J-beta primer mix and a sample-barcoded 5' primer. A unique molecular identifier was introduced onto each TCR beta cDNA molecule by a template-switch 5' adaptor carrying 12 random nucleotides. Each sample yielded at least 2.5 million CDR3-containing paired-end reads. The Mint cDNA synthesis kit, primed by a TRBC-specific oligonucleotide, was used to synthesize first-strand cDNA from all RNA. All cDNA was treated with uracil-DNA glycosylase and then went through a first 18-cycle PCR with the universal primers M1SS and BC2_uni_R. As for the authors' bioinformatics: For normalization, 1 million high-quality reads were randomly selected from each sample, with every read carrying a distinct molecular identifier. Instead of being binned into consensus sequences, reads with shared molecular identifiers were discarded. CDR3 identification, clonotype clustering and error correction used MiTCR with a Q25 quality threshold and the strictest error-elimination algorithm. Lower-bound total TCR beta diversity was estimated with a nonparametric unseen species model using Euler transformation. TCRdb reworked the public reads: Q25 trimming with fastp, MiXCR clone assembly, productive beta chains retained. Duplicate CDR3 protein sequences are folded into a single record with the most common DNA and genes. In this record, the V and J calls reflect TCRdb's handling and not the investigators' own analysis. This sample lists about 640,000 distinct CDR3 sequences; around 54% were detected once. The ten top clones hold 30% to 45% of the sample.

This TCR was recovered from a man in his fifties or sixties in good health. Sample: blood. The chain is made from TRBV7-2 and TRBJ2-1; the best D guess is TRBD2, with 5 bases matching. Here the CDR3 is given as CASSTRDEQFF. In nucleotide form, the sequence is TGTGCCAGCAGCACGCGGGATGAGCAGTTCTTC.